The 24 T cell receptor beta chains reported below all come from one sample, sequenced in a study of T cell changes during pregnancy in multiple sclerosis. Clones were read by immunoSEQ multiplex PCR, and TCRdb kept only the in-frame ones, dropping some. Of 45,000 to 55,000 clones listed, approximately 88% are singletons. Sequencing used CD4+ T cells from peripheral blood mononuclear cells, obtained in the second trimester of pregnancy. The receptors stem from a female donor with multiple sclerosis, enrolled in a pregnancy study.

The rearrangement uses TRBV28 and TRBJ2-3; 13 nucleotides agree with TRBD2. The CDR3 is made up of 16 amino acids. The germline CDR1 and CDR2 sequences are MDHEN and SYDVKM. V lost 11 bases to trimming and J lost 2 bases; unmatched junction nucleotides: 10. CDR3 nucleotides: TGTGCCTCCCGACTAGCGGGGGGCTTGCACACAGATACGCAGTATTTT. Protein product: CASRLAGGLHTDTQYF. The variable domain in full, with the rest retrieved from reference TRBV28 and TRBJ2-3, is DVKVTQSSRYLVKRTGEKVFLECVQDMDHENMFWYRQDPGLGLRLIYFSYDVKMKEKGDIPEGYSVSREKKERFSLILESASTNQTSMYLCASRLAGGLHTDTQYFGPGTRLTVL.

This sequence joins TRBV6-1 and TRBJ2-7; D is uncertain. From germline, CDR1 is MNHNS and CDR2 SASEGT. This CDR3 contains 14 residues. V lost 7 bases, J lost 4 bases, and 17 bases lay in between. CDR3: CASTFQFDGYEQYF. As DNA, the CDR3 is TGTGCCAGCACTTTTCAATTCGACGGGTACGAGCAGTACTTC.

This chain uses TRBV6-4 with TRBJ2-7; TRBD2 matches at 7 bases. V lost 4 bases to trimming and J lost 1 base; unmatched junction nucleotides: 4. The CDR3 has 14 residues. Germline V CDR1 and CDR2: MRHNA, SNTAGT. In DNA, the CDR3 is TGTGCCAGCAGTGTTGGGGACTATTCCTACGAGCAGTACTTC. Translating it yields CASSVGDYSYEQYF.

This chain uses TRBV19 with TRBJ2-7; tentative D call: TRBD1 (6 bases). Deletions cut 4 bases from V and 2 bases from J, with 12 bases between. This CDR3 comprises 14 residues. CDR1 and CDR2 from the germline V gene are LNHDA and SQIVND (reference sequence). This CDR3 is CASSTMTGPYEQYF. The CDR3 bases are TGTGCCAGTAGTACCATGACAGGCCCCTACGAGCAGTACTTC. Full variable domain (rest looked up from reference TRBV19 and TRBJ2-7): DGGITQSPKYLFRKEGQNVTLSCEQNLNHDAMYWYRQDPGQGLRLIYYSQIVNDFQKGDIAEGYSVSREKKESFPLTVTSAQKNPTAFYLCASSTMTGPYEQYFGPGTRLTVT.

This chain connects TRBV28 to TRBJ1-1, with 11 nucleotides matching TRBD1. V was clipped by 6 bases and J by 3 bases; unmatched bases: 6. This CDR3 has 15 amino acids. In germline, CDR1 is MDHEN, CDR2 SYDVKM. As DNA, the CDR3 is TGTGCCAGCAGCCCTGGACAGGGGGCGGACACTGAAGCTTTCTTT. This gives the protein CASSPGQGADTEAFF.

This chain joins TRBV6-1 and TRBJ2-1; 13 nucleotides match TRBD2. Germline-derived CDR1 and CDR2 are MNHNS and SASEGT. This CDR3 has 15 residues. The J segment lost 6 bases and the V segment lost 3 bases, leaving 2 bases of the junction unmatched. Written as DNA, the CDR3 is TGTGCCAGCAGTGATGGGACTAGCGGGGTCAATGAGCAGTTCTTC. Translated, it gives CASSDGTSGVNEQFF.

The CDR3, as DNA: TGTGCCAGCAGTGTCATCTCGGACAGGGCTGGAAACACCATATATTTT. It is translated as CASSVISDRAGNTIYF. The V gene is TRBV2, the J gene TRBJ1-3; 8 bases are shared with TRBD1. The CDR3 loop spans 16 amino acids. Germline-derived CDR1 and CDR2 are SNHLY and FYNNEI. Trimming took 4 bases from V and 2 from J; bases not matched to a gene: 7.

The CDR3 DNA sequence: TGTGCCAGTACCAGGACTAGCGGAACCAATGAGCAGTTCTTC. Its translation is CASTRTSGTNEQFF. This chain connects TRBV19 to TRBJ2-1; 10 nucleotides line up with TRBD2. Germline CDR1 and CDR2: LNHDA and SQIVND (reference sequence). V lost 7 bases to trimming and J lost 6 bases; unmatched junction nucleotides: 6. This CDR3 is built from 14 residues.

CDR3 sequence: CASKTGVEQYF. CDR3 sequence (DNA): TGCGCCAGCAAAACAGGGGTCGAGCAGTACTTC. The chain couples TRBV5-1 to TRBJ2-7; the match to TRBD1 covers 7 bases. Per the germline V gene, CDR1 is SGHRS and CDR2 is YFSETQ. The CDR3 totals 11 residues. V trimming: 6 bases; J trimming: 6 bases; junction bases outside the gene matches: 3.

The CDR3 is CASSFYRDRETQYF. CDR3 sequence (DNA): TGTGCCAGCAGCTTCTACAGGGATCGAGAGACCCAGTACTTC. J is TRBJ2-5 and V is TRBV5-4, with a possible D match to TRBD1 (6 bases). Between the trimmed V and J ends, which lost 2 bases and 4 bases, there was a span of 12 bases. This CDR3 region has 14 residues. Germline V gene sequence: CDR1 SGHNT, CDR2 YYREEE (reference sequence).

The chain uses TRBV6-5 and TRBJ1-1, with TRBD1 as a possible D gene (5 bases). Germline assignment: CDR1 MNHEY and CDR2 SVGAGI. CDR3 length: 13 amino acids. The V end lost 6 bases, the J end lost 2 bases, and 10 bases lay between the germline ends. DNA of the CDR3: TGTGCCAGCAGGAAGGGGCCCAACACTGAAGCTTTCTTT. Its translation: CASRKGPNTEAFF.

The J gene is TRBJ2-7, the V gene TRBV5-4; the D gene is possibly TRBD1 (6 bases). The germline gives CDR1 SGHNT, CDR2 YYREEE (reference sequence). V was clipped by 6 bases and J by 0 bases, with 13 bases between them. The CDR3 runs to 14 residues. This CDR3 is CASKRTELSYEQYF. DNA for the CDR3: TGTGCCAGCAAGAGGACAGAACTCTCCTACGAGCAGTACTTC.

The V gene is TRBV20-1, the J gene TRBJ2-7; D perhaps matches TRBD2 (6 bases). CDR1 is DFQATT, CDR2 SNEGSKA, per germline (reference sequence). V was clipped by 3 bases and J by 6 bases, with 6 bases between them. This CDR3 spans 10 amino acids. CDR3 sequence reads: CSASGSEQYF. In DNA, the CDR3 is TGCAGTGCTAGCGGGAGCGAGCAGTACTTC.

The rearrangement links TRBV5-6 to TRBJ1-5; D not certain. Germline V gene lookup returns CDR1 SGHDT and CDR2 YYEEEE. The CDR3 length is 12 residues. Deletions cut 3 bases from V and 4 bases from J, with 5 bases between. The CDR3 bases are TGTGCCAGCAGCTATCAAAATCAGCCCCAGCATTTT. It yields the protein CASSYQNQPQHF.

This clone showed up just a few times. V gene TRBV7-9 combines with J gene TRBJ1-4; tentatively, D is TRBD1 (6 bases). V was shortened by 6 bases and J by 5 bases, with 13 bases between the two germline ends. The V gene's germline CDR1 is SEHNR and CDR2 FQNEAQ (reference sequence). The CDR3 is 14 residues long. CDR3 bases: TGTGCCAGCAGTTCGGACAGTTGGAATGAAAAACTGTTTTTT. Translation gives CASSSDSWNEKLFF.

The rearrangement joins TRBV5-1 to TRBJ1-2; 7 bases align to TRBD1. V lost 2 bases, J lost 4 bases, and 5 bases stayed unmatched. This CDR3 has 14 amino acids. CDR1 is SGHRS and CDR2 is YFSETQ in the germline V gene. DNA for the CDR3: TGCGCCAGCAGCTTACGACAGGGCGCCTATGGCTACACCTTC. Its translation is CASSLRQGAYGYTF.

V gene TRBV12-5 combines with J gene TRBJ2-7, with D hard to call. The length of the CDR3 is 12 residues. Germline CDR1 reads LGHNT; CDR2 reads FRNRAP. Trimming shortened V by 2 bases and J by 2 bases, and 4 bases separated the two germline ends. CDR3 sequence reads: CASGLNTYEQYF. Written as DNA, the CDR3 is TGTGCTAGTGGTTTGAACACCTACGAGCAGTACTTC.

The chain is built from TRBV2 and TRBJ1-1; TRBD1 aligns across 7 bases. CDR1 is SNHLY and CDR2 is FYNNEI in the germline V gene. V was pared by 6 bases and J by 5 bases, with 9 bases of the junction left unmatched. This CDR3 is built from 14 residues. As DNA, the CDR3 is TGTGCCAGCAGCCTGGCAGGGGGACAAACTGAAGCTTTCTTT. It specifies CASSLAGGQTEAFF.

The chain joins TRBV28 to TRBJ2-7; D gene uncertain. Trimming took 3 bases from V and 2 from J, leaving 8 bases between them. CDR1 is MDHEN and CDR2 is SYDVKM in the germline V gene. This CDR3 has 13 amino acids. This CDR3 reads CASSFPITYEQYF. CDR3 nucleotide sequence: TGTGCCAGCAGTTTTCCAATCACCTACGAGCAGTACTTC.

The J gene is TRBJ2-7, the V gene TRBV2; TRBD1 is a possible D gene (6 bases). Trimming took off 4 bases at V and 6 bases at J, with 13 bases between the two ends. CDR3 length: 13 amino acids. The germline V gene encodes CDR1 SNHLY and CDR2 FYNNEI. In DNA form, the CDR3 reads TGTGCCAGCAGTGTTCCACAGGGCTTCGAGCAGTACTTC. Protein product: CASSVPQGFEQYF.

The V gene is TRBV29-1, the J gene TRBJ1-1; unclear D gene. V shed 4 bases and J shed 0 bases, with 12 bases lying between them. The CDR3 runs to 14 residues. The germline V gene encodes CDR1 SQVTM and CDR2 ANQGSEA. CDR3 bases: TGCAGCGTTGCCAAAAAGCAAATGAACACTGAAGCTTTCTTT. Its translation is CSVAKKQMNTEAFF.

V and J are TRBV5-6 and TRBJ2-1; D is unclear. The CDR3 has 12 residues. The germline CDR1 and CDR2 sequences are SGHDT and YYEEEE. Trimming took off 0 bases at V and 7 bases at J, with 5 bases between the two ends. This CDR3 reads CASSLALNEQFF. The CDR3, as DNA: TGTGCCAGCAGCTTGGCTCTGAATGAGCAGTTCTTC.

The genes are TRBV7-9 and TRBJ2-1, with a weak D call TRBD2 (6 bases). V lost 2 bases, J lost 1 base, and 12 bases lay in between. The CDR3 has 16 amino acids. The germline V gene has CDR1 SEHNR and CDR2 FQNEAQ (reference sequence). The CDR3, as DNA: TGTGCCAGCAGCTTACCCCTAGCGAATTCCTACAATGAGCAGTTCTTC. Translated, it gives CASSLPLANSYNEQFF.

This clone was recorded only once. V and J are TRBV5-1 and TRBJ1-2, with 7 bases that match TRBD1. J gave up 4 bases and V 3 bases, and 3 bases lay outside the gene matches. Germline CDR1 is SGHRS and CDR2 is YFSETQ. This CDR3 contains 13 residues. The CDR3 DNA is TGCGCCAGCAGCTGGGACAGAAGCTATGGCTACACCTTC. This gives the protein CASSWDRSYGYTF.